Listed here are 31 T cell receptor beta chains from one sample, sequenced in a study of blood T cell repertoires in COVID-19. Produced via immunoSEQ multiplex PCR; TCRdb's table is partial and in-frame only. The sample carries some 190,000 clones, about 80% recorded once. Sequencing used PBMCs or T cells enriched from blood (not recorded which). The source of these receptors is a man aged 60 to 75 who had been exposed to COVID-19.

The CDR3 loop is CASSFTALGVDEQFF. The CDR3, as DNA: TGTGCCAGCAGCTTTACTGCGTTAGGGGTTGATGAGCAGTTCTTC. The rearrangement joins TRBV7-2 to TRBJ2-1; a possible D gene is TRBD1 (5 bases). This CDR3 is built from 15 residues. V was trimmed by 3 bases and J by 8 bases, leaving 17 bases between them. Germline values: CDR1 SGHTA, CDR2 FQGNSA.

CDR3 in amino acids: CSVEGDSSYEQYF. Written as DNA, the CDR3 is TGCAGCGTTGAAGGGGACAGCTCCTACGAGCAGTACTTC. The chain joins TRBV29-1 to TRBJ2-7; TRBD1 aligns across 7 bases. V shed 1 base and J 0 bases; nucleotides not matched to a gene: 0. Per the germline V gene, CDR1 is SQVTM and CDR2 is ANQGSEA. This CDR3 is 13 amino acids long.

The sample holds a few counts of this clone. The rearrangement links TRBV6-5 to TRBJ2-2; TRBD2 aligns across 11 bases. CDR1 and CDR2 (germline): MNHEY, SVGAGI. This CDR3 is 15 amino acids long. The trim removed 7 bases at V and 7 bases at J, leaving 8 bases unmatched. DNA of the CDR3: TGTGCCAGCAATAGCGGGAGGGAGGTTAGCGGGGAGCTGTTTTTT. Translated: CASNSGREVSGELFF.

The chain combines TRBV7-9 with TRBJ2-7; TRBD1 matches at 9 bases. The CDR3 spans 15 residues. Germline V gives CDR1 SEHNR, CDR2 FQNEAQ (reference sequence). V shed 2 bases and J 5 bases; nucleotides not matched to a gene: 7. The CDR3 loop reads CASSLTGTGRNEQYF. CDR3 nucleotide sequence: TGTGCCAGCAGCTTAACAGGGACAGGGAGGAACGAGCAGTACTTC.

The chain recombines TRBV2 with TRBJ2-2; TRBD2 matches at 15 bases. With 5 bases clipped from V and 4 bases from J, the junction kept 8 bases outside the gene matches. Germline V gene sequence: CDR1 SNHLY, CDR2 FYNNEI. The CDR3 length is 18 residues. The CDR3 nucleotides are TGTGCCAGCAGTAGGACTAGCGGGAGGGCGGGCCCCACCGGGGAGCTGTTTTTT. It is translated as CASSRTSGRAGPTGELFF.

The chain uses TRBV24-1 and TRBJ1-2; TRBD1 matches at 12 bases. The germline V gene has CDR1 KGHDR and CDR2 SFDVKD. The CDR3 sequence is 15 residues long. V trimming: 2 bases; J trimming: 8 bases; junction bases outside the gene matches: 5. The CDR3 DNA reads TGTGCCACCAGTGATTCGGGACAGGGGGCAGAGGGCTACACCTTC. It encodes CATSDSGQGAEGYTF.

The gene calls are TRBV29-1 and TRBJ1-5; D is uncertain. CDR1 and CDR2 from the germline V gene are SQVTM and ANQGSEA. The CDR3 extends over 13 amino acids. Trimming stripped 3 bases from V and 2 bases from J, with 8 bases between. The CDR3 DNA sequence: TGCAGCGTTGAGACCGGGGGCAATCAGCCCCAGCATTTT. This sequence encodes CSVETGGNQPQHF.

The chain combines TRBV21-1 with TRBJ1-2. TRBV21-1 is a documented pseudogene. The CDR3 runs to 16 residues. This CDR3 reads CASSKAICANGYGYTF. Here the CDR3 DNA reads TGTGCCAGCAGCAAAGCAATTTGTGCTAATGGCTATGGCTACACCTTC.

The rearrangement links TRBV7-9 to TRBJ2-5; D is perhaps TRBD2 (6 bases). This CDR3 is 12 amino acids long. The V and J ends lost 2 bases and 5 bases respectively, with 6 bases between them. Germline values: CDR1 SEHNR, CDR2 FQNEAQ (reference sequence). The CDR3 sequence is CASSLTSETQYF. The DNA of the CDR3 is TGTGCCAGCAGCTTAACTAGCGAGACCCAGTACTTC.

Here the CDR3 reads CASSQDGYGYTF. CDR3 nucleotide sequence: TGCGCCAGCAGCCAAGACGGCTATGGCTACACCTTC. The chain is built from TRBV4-1 and TRBJ1-2; D uncertain. The length of the CDR3 is 12 residues. The V gene's germline CDR1 is MGHRA and CDR2 YSYEKL. The germline V and J ends were trimmed by 0 bases and 4 bases, with 3 bases remaining between them.

The rearrangement joins TRBV6-5 to TRBJ1-1; no clear D gene. This CDR3 region has 15 residues. The V gene's germline CDR1 is MNHEY and CDR2 SVGAGI. V lost 7 bases and J lost 4, with 19 bases in between. CDR3 coding DNA: TGTGCCAGCAAGAAGGAAAGACTTTCTGTCACTGAAGCTTTCTTT. It encodes CASKKERLSVTEAFF.

V is TRBV5-1 and J is TRBJ2-5, with D maybe TRBD2 (7 bases). This CDR3 is built from 16 residues. Germline CDR1 is SGHRS and CDR2 is YFSETQ. V lost 0 bases and J lost 2, with 14 bases in between. The CDR3 DNA follows: TGCGCCAGCAGCTTGGGGACTAGGGGGTTTCAAGAGACCCAGTACTTC. Its protein is CASSLGTRGFQETQYF. The whole variable domain, remainder taken from reference TRBV5-1 and TRBJ2-5, is KAGVTQTPRYLIKTRGQQVTLSCSPISGHRSVSWYQQTPGQGLQFLFEYFSETQRNKGNFPGRFSGRQFSNSRSEMNVSTLELGDSALYLCASSLGTRGFQETQYFGPGTRLLVL.

Remarks on this clone: Other DNA sequences in the sample encode the same CDR3. This chain links TRBV5-1 with TRBJ2-3, with D perhaps TRBD1 (6 bases). The germline gives CDR1 SGHRS, CDR2 YFSETQ. This CDR3 has 14 amino acids. Deletions cut 3 bases from V and 2 bases from J, with 10 bases between. CDR3 coding DNA: TGCGCCAGCAGCTCGGGACATTCCACAGATACGCAGTATTTT. As protein: CASSSGHSTDTQYF.

This chain links TRBV28 with TRBJ2-7, with TRBD2 identical over 8 bases. V dropped 5 bases and J dropped 6; count of bases not matched to a gene: 9. The CDR3 runs 14 residues. In germline, CDR1 is MDHEN, CDR2 SYDVKM. The CDR3 nucleotides are TGTGCCAGCAGTCGTGCGCGGGGGGAAGCCGAGCAGTACTTC. Protein sequence: CASSRARGEAEQYF.

This chain connects TRBV15 to TRBJ1-2; D is undetermined. Trimming removed 0 bases at V and 6 bases at J, with 11 bases between. Per the germline V gene, CDR1 is LNHNV and CDR2 is YYDKDF (reference sequence). This CDR3 comprises 14 residues. In DNA form, the CDR3 reads TGTGCCACCAGCAGAGATCGGGGAAAGGATGGCTACACCTTC. Translating it yields CATSRDRGKDGYTF.

This clone was counted many times. The rearrangement joins TRBV27 to TRBJ2-3; 9 bases are a match to TRBD1. Trimming at V came to 7 bases and at J to 3 bases, leaving 14 bases not matched to a gene. CDR3 length: 17 residues. Germline-derived CDR1 and CDR2 are MNHEY and SMNVEV (reference sequence). In DNA form, the CDR3 reads TGTGCCAGCATTACTTTGACCGGGACAGGGTTAACAGATACGCAGTATTTT. This gives the protein CASITLTGTGLTDTQYF.

The chain couples TRBV28 to TRBJ1-6, with 7 bases aligning to TRBD1. V lost 2 bases to trimming and J lost 7 bases; unmatched junction nucleotides: 5. Germline assignment: CDR1 MDHEN and CDR2 SYDVKM. CDR3 length equals 15 residues. The CDR3 nucleotides read TGTGCCAGCAGTTTAACGGAAGGGGGCAATTCACCCCTCCACTTT. Its translation: CASSLTEGGNSPLHF.

The genes are TRBV10-3 and TRBJ2-1, with TRBD1 matching 10 bases. This CDR3 has 14 amino acids. V gave up 4 bases and J gave up 8 bases; unmatched junction bases: 5. Germline V gene data show CDR1 as ENHRY and CDR2 as SYGVKD. CDR3 in DNA: TGTGCCATCAGTGGGAGACAGGGGGCCCATGAGCAGTTCTTC. As protein: CAISGRQGAHEQFF.

The chain has TRBV2 and TRBJ1-2; a possible D gene is TRBD1 (5 bases). The CDR3 extends over 14 amino acids. The germline CDR1 and CDR2 sequences are SNHLY and FYNNEI. Trimming took 5 bases from V and 4 from J, leaving 14 bases between them. The CDR3 protein is CASSFESDSYGYTF. For the CDR3, the DNA is TGTGCCAGCAGTTTCGAAAGCGACAGCTATGGCTACACCTTC.

The V call is TRBV5-8, the J call TRBJ1-5; TRBD1 is a possible D gene (5 bases). V gave up 0 bases and J gave up 2 bases, with 9 bases separating them. CDR1 is SGHTS and CDR2 is YDEGEE in the germline V gene. This CDR3 region has 15 residues. The CDR3 here is CASSLEGPGNQPQHF. CDR3 bases: TGTGCCAGCAGCTTGGAGGGGCCGGGCAATCAGCCCCAGCATTTT.

The rearrangement links TRBV5-1 to TRBJ1-2; perhaps TRBD1 as D (5 bases). Germline CDR1 SGHRS, CDR2 YFSETQ. Trimming left V 0 bases short and J 8 bases short, with 17 bases between. The CDR3 loop spans 15 amino acids. CDR3 sequence: CASSLVGQEVAGYTF. The CDR3 region has the DNA TGCGCCAGCAGCTTGGTGGGGCAAGAGGTAGCAGGCTACACCTTC. Full variable domain (remainder filled in from reference TRBV5-1 and TRBJ1-2): KAGVTQTPRYLIKTRGQQVTLSCSPISGHRSVSWYQQTPGQGLQFLFEYFSETQRNKGNFPGRFSGRQFSNSRSEMNVSTLELGDSALYLCASSLVGQEVAGYTFGSGTRLTVV.

This chain links TRBV15 with TRBJ1-4; the D gene is possibly TRBD1 (6 bases). The CDR3 extends over 15 amino acids. The germline CDR1 and CDR2 sequences are LNHNV and YYDKDF (reference sequence). V lost 2 bases and J lost 6, with 13 bases in between. The CDR3 DNA reads TGTGCCACCAGCAGATCTGGGGGGGCGTATGAAAAACTGTTTTTT. Its translation: CATSRSGGAYEKLFF. The full variable domain, its missing parts supplied by reference TRBV15 and TRBJ1-4, is DAMVIQNPRYQVTQFGKPVTLSCSQTLNHNVMYWYQQKSSQAPKLLFHYYDKDFNNEADTPDNFQSRRPNTSFCFLDIRSPGLGDTAMYLCATSRSGGAYEKLFFGSGTQLSVL.

The chain recombines TRBV7-8 with TRBJ2-7; D is unresolved. In germline, CDR1 is SGHVS, CDR2 FQNEAQ. Trimming removed 2 bases at V and 4 bases at J, with 6 bases between. CDR3 length: 12 amino acids. This CDR3 is CASSLKRYEQYF. DNA of the CDR3: TGTGCCAGCAGCTTAAAGAGGTACGAGCAGTACTTC. The whole variable domain, remainder taken from reference TRBV7-8 and TRBJ2-7, is GAGVSQSPRYKVAKRGQDVALRCDPISGHVSLFWYQQALGQGPEFLTYFQNEAQLDKSGLPSDRFFAERPEGSVSTLKIQRTQQEDSAVYLCASSLKRYEQYFGPGTRLTVT.

The V and J genes are TRBV5-6 and TRBJ2-7; the D gene is possibly TRBD2 (5 bases). V lost 2 bases and J 7 bases, leaving 13 bases between the germline ends. Germline values: CDR1 SGHDT, CDR2 YYEEEE. This CDR3 spans 13 amino acids. The CDR3 reads CASSLWAGQEQYF. Here the CDR3 DNA reads TGTGCCAGCAGCTTATGGGCGGGTCAAGAGCAGTACTTC.

The V and J genes are TRBV7-9 and TRBJ2-3, with TRBD2 matching 10 bases. Unmatched junction bases numbered 7, after V lost 0 bases and J lost 4 bases. Germline loops: CDR1 SEHNR, CDR2 FQNEAQ (reference sequence). The CDR3 totals 17 residues. Here the CDR3 reads CASSLASTSGTADTQYF. In nucleotides, the CDR3 is TGTGCCAGCAGCTTAGCGTCCACTAGCGGGACAGCAGATACGCAGTATTTT.

This clone has only one observation. The V and J genes are TRBV5-1 and TRBJ2-3, with 7 nucleotides matching TRBD2. This CDR3 is 15 amino acids long. CDR1 SGHRS and CDR2 YFSETQ come from the germline V gene. V trimming: 5 bases; J trimming: 0 bases; junction bases outside the gene matches: 6. CDR3 bases: TGCGCCAGCAGGCTAGCGGCCTCGAGCACAGATACGCAGTATTTT. It specifies CASRLAASSTDTQYF.

This chain connects TRBV10-3 to TRBJ2-7; 7 bases align to TRBD1. Per the germline V gene, CDR1 is ENHRY and CDR2 is SYGVKD. CDR3 length equals 13 residues. Trimming removed 6 bases from V and 5 bases from J; junction bases left unmatched: 7. CDR3 bases: TGTGCCATCAGGCCTGACAGGGTCGACGAGCAGTACTTC. Translated, it gives CAIRPDRVDEQYF.

The V and J genes are TRBV10-3 and TRBJ2-1; D perhaps matches TRBD2 (6 bases). V lost 3 bases to trimming and J lost 4 bases, with 22 bases between them. This CDR3 contains 18 residues. Germline lookup yields CDR1 ENHRY and CDR2 SYGVKD. CDR3 residues: CAISDVRAGPKIYNEQFF. The CDR3 DNA follows: TGTGCCATCAGTGACGTAAGGGCGGGACCCAAGATATACAATGAGCAGTTCTTC.

The chain is built from TRBV4-3 and TRBJ1-2, with a weak D call TRBD1 (6 bases). Germline CDR1 and CDR2: LGHNA and YSLEER. This CDR3 spans 15 amino acids. V lost 0 bases and J lost 6, with 14 bases in between. DNA for the CDR3: TGCGCCAGCAGCCAAGATGGCAGGGGATCCGATGGCTACACCTTC. It encodes CASSQDGRGSDGYTF.

The chain carries TRBV29-1 and TRBJ1-2, with D possibly being TRBD1 (6 bases). CDR3 length: 13 amino acids. V lost 4 bases, J lost 4 bases, and 13 bases lay in between. Germline V gene sequence: CDR1 SQVTM, CDR2 ANQGSEA. DNA for the CDR3: TGCAGCGTTGCACAGGGAGAGGGCTATGGCTACACCTTC. Residues: CSVAQGEGYGYTF.

Comments on this clone: Different DNA sequences within this sample yield the same CDR3. The chain employs TRBV9 and TRBJ2-7; 14 nucleotides match TRBD2. V shed 0 bases and J 2 bases; nucleotides not matched to a gene: 4. Germline CDR1 is SGDLS and CDR2 is YYNGEE. This CDR3 is 17 amino acids long. CDR3 nucleotide sequence: TGTGCCAGCAGCGTAGGCAGACTAGCGGGAGGGACCTACGAGCAGTACTTC. It translates to CASSVGRLAGGTYEQYF.